This TCR beta chain was captured in a study of Ad26.COV2.S vaccination and SARS-CoV-2 variants. Study in general: The donor belonged to the COV1001 Ad26.COV2.S trial arm. Participants got Ad26.COV2.S intramuscularly, once or twice 56 days apart. Regarding the study as a whole: Possibly, TCR breadth and depth analyses underestimated total T cell responses.

Treatment described: roughly 18 received Ad26.COV2.S at low or high dose, single or two shots; 5 received placebo; per-sample allocation not given. Repertoires come from day 63 after the first vaccine or placebo injection. Germline loops: CDR1 SGHAT, CDR2 FQNNGV. Trimming took 5 bases from V and 4 from J; bases not matched to a gene: 9. This CDR3 contains 17 residues. Some clones are missing from TCRdb's copy, which holds only in-frame ones; the method was immunoSEQ multiplex PCR. Among about 350,000 clones listed, 80% to 90% were seen once. In regard to this clone: Its antigen is not identified.

The sequence came from a person aged 18-65 years who received the Ad26.COV2.S COVID-19 vaccine or a placebo. This chain links TRBV11-2 with TRBJ2-1; 12 nucleotides match TRBD2. Here the sequenced sample was peripheral blood, taken in a trial of Ad26.COV2.S vaccine versus placebo. The CDR3 DNA is TGTGCCAGCAGCCTCCGGACTAGCGGGAAATTATACAATGAGCAGTTCTTC. Translating it yields CASSLRTSGKLYNEQFF.